The 6 T cell receptor beta chains presented below share a single source sample, sequenced in a study of blood T cell repertoires in COVID-19 (dated by TCRdb to 2019 to 2021). Library construction relied on the immunoSEQ multiplex PCR assay. Imported from immuneACCESS, the table was reduced by TCRdb to in-frame sequences with V and J called. These copies leave out some clones; in studies compared against another copy, an unresolved V gene accounts for under half, and the cause of the remainder is not known. The sample profile shows approximately 290,000 clones; about four fifths of them were found once. More than 15% of the sample lies in the top ten. The sample taken for sequencing was peripheral blood. The receptors were sampled from a person aged 65-85 years with COVID-19, enrolled during active disease.

This chain uses TRBV28 with TRBJ1-2; 8 bases agree with TRBD1. The junction had 10 bases not matched to a gene; V was cut back by 6 bases and J by 4 bases. The CDR3 covers 15 residues. Germline V gene sequence: CDR1 MDHEN, CDR2 SYDVKM. The CDR3 region has the DNA TGTGCCAGCAGGGACAGGGCCCAACATCTCTATGGCTACACCTTC. It codes for CASRDRAQHLYGYTF.

The chain combines TRBV7-2 with TRBJ2-1, with 9 bases aligning to TRBD2. Germline assignment: CDR1 SGHTA and CDR2 FQGNSA. This CDR3 contains 14 residues. V was clipped by 6 bases and J by 9 bases; unmatched bases: 9. CDR3 DNA: TGTGCCAGCAGGACTGCGGGGGGGCCTGGTGAGCAGTTCTTC. Its protein product is CASRTAGGPGEQFF.

The CDR3 loop reads CASVRPGTYEQYF. CDR3 DNA: TGTGCCAGTGTCAGGCCCGGTACCTACGAGCAGTACTTC. V usage is TRBV7-8 and J usage is TRBJ2-7; D is ambiguous. This CDR3 has 13 amino acids. V was clipped by 9 bases and J by 2 bases, with 14 bases between them. From germline, CDR1 is SGHVS and CDR2 FQNEAQ.

The V gene is TRBV24-1, the J gene TRBJ2-2; TRBD2 is a possible D gene (5 bases). With 9 bases removed from V and 5 bases from J, the gap between germline ends came to 15 bases. Germline assignment: CDR1 KGHDR and CDR2 SFDVKD. The length of the CDR3 is 14 residues. CDR3 region: CATGNGLVTGELFF. The CDR3 nucleotides read TGTGCCACCGGGAATGGACTCGTTACCGGGGAGCTGTTTTTT.

The rearrangement links TRBV6-5 to TRBJ2-3, with D possibly being TRBD2 (5 bases). CDR1 and CDR2 from the germline V gene are MNHEY and SVGAGI. Trimming removed 8 bases at V and 0 bases at J, with 9 bases between. The CDR3 sequence is 13 residues long. The CDR3 DNA reads as TGTGCCAGCGGGAGCGAAAGCACAGATACGCAGTATTTT. Its protein is CASGSESTDTQYF.

V is TRBV5-4 and J is TRBJ2-7, with 12 bases matching TRBD1. The CDR3 has 16 residues. Germline CDR1 reads SGHNT; CDR2 reads YYREEE (reference sequence). V gave up 1 base and J gave up 5 bases; unmatched junction bases: 7. This chain's CDR3 is CASSLTTGTGGNEQYF. CDR3 DNA: TGTGCCAGCAGCTTGACGACCGGGACAGGGGGCAACGAGCAGTACTTC.